This T cell receptor (beta chain) was sequenced for a study of blood T cell repertoires in COVID-19. For the study at large: Material from acute and convalescent COVID-19 was sourced from the United States, Italy and Spain. T cells, B-cell-depleted T cells, or PBMCs provided the cDNA or gDNA that served as material.

This clone was found a few times. The authors' processing: Reference gene primer amplification in the assay estimated nucleated cell counts. Method: immunoSEQ multiplex PCR; TCRdb's copy keeps in-frame clones and lacks some. Clone size and V and J calls were adopted from that table, with D and trimming inferred from the DNA. The sample shows 27,000 or so clones, roughly nine tenths of them seen only once. The germline V gene has CDR1 MRHNA and CDR2 SNTAGT. V dropped 5 bases and J dropped 2 bases, with 6 bases sitting between them. The CDR3 contains 13 residues. The receptor was derived from a human donor with active COVID-19. The donor label of this sample is uncertain. The sample was peripheral blood. The chain employs TRBV6-4 and TRBJ2-2; no firm D call. The CDR3 DNA is TGTGCCAGCAGTACAGCCAACACCGGGGAGCTGTTTTTT. Encoded protein: CASSTANTGELFF.